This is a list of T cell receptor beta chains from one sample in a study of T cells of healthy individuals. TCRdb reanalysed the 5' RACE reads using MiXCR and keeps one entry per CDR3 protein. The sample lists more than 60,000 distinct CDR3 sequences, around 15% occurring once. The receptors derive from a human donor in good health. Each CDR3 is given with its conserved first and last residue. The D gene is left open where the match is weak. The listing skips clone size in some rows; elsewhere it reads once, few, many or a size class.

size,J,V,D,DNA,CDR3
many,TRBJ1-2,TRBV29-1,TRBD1,TGCAGCGTTGGGGGGCCCAGGACAGGCGATAACTATGGCTACACCTTC,CSVGGPRTGDNYGYTF
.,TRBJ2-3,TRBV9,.,TGTGCCAGCAGCTTGAGAACCCGGGATCACACAGATACGCAGTATTTT,CASSLRTRDHTDTQYF
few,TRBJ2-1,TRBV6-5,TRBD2,TGTGCCAGCACCGGGCGGGGGAATGAGCAGTTCTTC,CASTGRGNEQFF
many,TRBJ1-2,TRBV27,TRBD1,TGTGCCAGCAGTTTATCCGGGTTGACAGGGGGCACAGGCTACACCTTC,CASSLSGLTGGTGYTF
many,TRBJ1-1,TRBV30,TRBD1,TGTGCCTGGACACGGGGACAGTCGAACACTGAAGCTTTCTTT,CAWTRGQSNTEAFF
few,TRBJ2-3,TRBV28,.,TGTGCCAGCAGAGAGTCCAGGCTCGGGTTCACAGATACGCAGTATTTT,CASRESRLGFTDTQYF
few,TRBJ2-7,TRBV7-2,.,TGTGCCAGCAGCTTTATCGGGCTCGAGCAGTACTTC,CASSFIGLEQYF
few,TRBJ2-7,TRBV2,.,TGTGCCAGCAGTTTCGGGTTTAGAGCCTACGAGCAGTACTTC,CASSFGFRAYEQYF
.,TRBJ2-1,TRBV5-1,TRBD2,TGCGCCAGCAGCCCGGGACTAGCGGGGGGGCTGGGCAATGAGCAGTTCTTC,CASSPGLAGGLGNEQFF
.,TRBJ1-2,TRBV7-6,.,TGTGCCAGCAGCCCCTTACCGGGACACCAAGAAGGCTACAACTTC,CASSPLPGHQEGYNF
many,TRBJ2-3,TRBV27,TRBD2,TGTGCCAGCAGTTCTCTAGCGGAGGGCACAGATACGCAGTATTTT,CASSSLAEGTDTQYF
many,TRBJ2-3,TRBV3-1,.,TGTGCCAGCAGCCAAGGAGTTGGGGGAGATACGCAGTATTTT,CASSQGVGGDTQYF
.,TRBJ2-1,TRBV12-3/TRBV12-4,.,TGTGCCAGCAGTTTAGCGGATGAGCAGTTCTTC,CASSLADEQFF
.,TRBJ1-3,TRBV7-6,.,TGTGCCAGCAGCTTAAGTACTGGAAACACCATATATTTT,CASSLSTGNTIYF
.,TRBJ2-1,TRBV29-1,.,TGCAGCTTGGGCAATGAGCAGTTCTTC,CSLGNEQFF
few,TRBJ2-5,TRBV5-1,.,TGCGCCAGCAGCTTGGGGACAACACCCTCAGGGGAGACCCAGTACTTC,CASSLGTTPSGETQYF
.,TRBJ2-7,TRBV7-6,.,TGTGCCAGCAGCTTAGACGGCTACCTATACGAGCAGTACTTC,CASSLDGYLYEQYF
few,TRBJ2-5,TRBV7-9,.,TGTGCCAGCAGCTTAGGCGCCAGGACGTTTGGGGAGACCCAGTACTTC,CASSLGARTFGETQYF
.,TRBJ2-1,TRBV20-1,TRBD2,TGCAGTGCTAGAGTGGCGGGAGGAGGCTACAATGAGCAGTTCTTC,CSARVAGGGYNEQFF
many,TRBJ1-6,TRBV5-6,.,TGTGCCAGCAGCTTGGCAGGGGTGGGTTCACCCCTCCACTTT,CASSLAGVGSPLHF
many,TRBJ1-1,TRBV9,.,TGTGCCAGCAGCCCCCGCATGGAACCGAACACTGAAGCTTTCTTT,CASSPRMEPNTEAFF
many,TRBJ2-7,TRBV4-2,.,TGTGCCAGCAGCCAAGATAACGAGCAGTACTTC,CASSQDNEQYF
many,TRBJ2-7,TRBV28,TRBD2,TGTGCCAGCAGTCTAAGCGGGGGTCCCCAGAGCTTC,CASSLSGGPQSF
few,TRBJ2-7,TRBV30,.,TGTGCCTGGAGTCGGTGGAATTCCTACGAGCAGTACTTC,CAWSRWNSYEQYF
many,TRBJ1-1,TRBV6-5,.,TGTGCCAGCAGTTACGCGGGGGAAGTCACTGAAGCTTTCTTT,CASSYAGEVTEAFF
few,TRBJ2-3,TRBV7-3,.,TGTGCCAGCAGCTTTATGGGGGGTAGCACAGATACGCAGTATTTT,CASSFMGGSTDTQYF
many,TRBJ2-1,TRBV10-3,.,TGTGCCATCAGGGGAGGAGAGGGCAATGAGCAGTTCTTC,CAIRGGEGNEQFF
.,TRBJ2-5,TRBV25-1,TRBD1,TGTGCCAGCAGTGATTCCGGGACAGGGGGCCTAGAGACCCAGTACTTC,CASSDSGTGGLETQYF
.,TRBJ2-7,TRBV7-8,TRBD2,TGTGCCAGCAGCTTAGAGCTAGCGGTTTACGAGCAGTACTTC,CASSLELAVYEQYF
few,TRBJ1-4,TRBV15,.,TGTGCCACCAGCAGAGATTCGGGTGAAAAACTGTTTTTT,CATSRDSGEKLFF
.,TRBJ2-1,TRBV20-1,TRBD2,TGCAGTGCCAGCGGGGGGCCCTTCAATGAGCAGTTCTTC,CSASGGPFNEQFF
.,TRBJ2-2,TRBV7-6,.,TGTGCCAGCAGCCCGGCAGGGAAGGGTACCGGGGAGCTGTTTTTT,CASSPAGKGTGELFF
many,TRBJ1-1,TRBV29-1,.,TGCAGCGTTGCAGGATTGGGGTCGAACACTGAAGCTTTCTTT,CSVAGLGSNTEAFF
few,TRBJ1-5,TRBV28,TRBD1,TGTGCCAGCAGTTCCAGGGGGCGCGGCAATCAGCCCCAGCATTTT,CASSSRGRGNQPQHF
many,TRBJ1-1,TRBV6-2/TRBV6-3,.,TGTGCCAGCAGTTATAGGAGAGGGGCTGAAGCTTTCTTT,CASSYRRGAEAFF
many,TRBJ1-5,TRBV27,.,TGTGCCAGCAGTTTACTAGGGCGCAATCAGCCCCAGCATTTT,CASSLLGRNQPQHF
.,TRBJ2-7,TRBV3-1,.,TGTGCCAGCAGCCAAGGTCGGACCCCGGGGGAGCAGTACTTC,CASSQGRTPGEQYF
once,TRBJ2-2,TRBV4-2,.,TGTGCCAGCAGCGAGACTAGTACCGGGGAGCTGTTTTTT,CASSETSTGELFF
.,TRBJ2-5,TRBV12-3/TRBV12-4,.,TGTGCCAGCAGTTTAATGGTAGGGGTAGAGACCCAGTACTTC,CASSLMVGVETQYF
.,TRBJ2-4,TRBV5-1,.,TGCGCCAGCAGCTGGACTACAGGGATGGAAAACATTCAGTACTTC,CASSWTTGMENIQYF
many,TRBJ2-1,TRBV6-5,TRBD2,TGTGCCAGCAAGAGGACTAGCGGGAGAACGGATGAGCAGTTCTTC,CASKRTSGRTDEQFF
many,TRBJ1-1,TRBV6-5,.,TGTGCCAGCAGTTACCCCGACAGAGCCCAAGCTTTCTTT,CASSYPDRAQAFF
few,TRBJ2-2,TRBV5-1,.,TGCGCCAGCAGCTTGGACAGGAACACCGGGGAGCTGTTTTTT,CASSLDRNTGELFF
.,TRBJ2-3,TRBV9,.,TGTGCCAGCAGCGTAGAAATGAGCACAGATACGCAGTATTTT,CASSVEMSTDTQYF
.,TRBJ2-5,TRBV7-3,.,TGTGCCAGCAGCCGATACCCCAGGGGAAGGGCGGAGACCCAGTACTTC,CASSRYPRGRAETQYF
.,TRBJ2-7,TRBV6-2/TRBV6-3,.,TGTGCCAGCAGTTCGTATGGCTACGAGCAGTACTTC,CASSSYGYEQYF
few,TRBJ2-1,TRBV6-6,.,TGTGCCAGCAGTTCCGCTGCCACTGAGCAGTTCTTC,CASSSAATEQFF
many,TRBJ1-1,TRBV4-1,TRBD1,TGCGCCAGCAGCCAGGGGCCTGACGCCGGGACAGAGAACACTGAAGCTTTCTTT,CASSQGPDAGTENTEAFF
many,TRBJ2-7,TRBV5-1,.,TGCGCCAGCAGCTCCGGGTGGGGGCAAATCTACGAGCAGTACTTC,CASSSGWGQIYEQYF
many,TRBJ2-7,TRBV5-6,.,TGTGCCAGCAGCTTGACGTCAGTCAATAGCGGCGAGCAGTACTTC,CASSLTSVNSGEQYF
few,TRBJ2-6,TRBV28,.,TGTGCCAGCAGTTTGAGGGGGGGCCTCAGGTCCCCTGGGGCCAACGTCCTGACTTTC,CASSLRGGLRSPGANVLTF
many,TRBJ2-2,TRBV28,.,TGTGCCAGCAGTTCAGGGTTGAACGGGGAGCTGTTTTTT,CASSSGLNGELFF
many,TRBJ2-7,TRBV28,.,TGTGCCAGCAGGACAGCACTATACGAGCAGTACTTC,CASRTALYEQYF
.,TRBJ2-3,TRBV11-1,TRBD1,TGTGCCAGCAGCAAGGTGGGACAGACGACAGATACGCAGTATTTT,CASSKVGQTTDTQYF
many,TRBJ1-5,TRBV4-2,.,TGTGCCAGCAGCCAAGATCAGCTAAATCAGCCCCAGCATTTT,CASSQDQLNQPQHF
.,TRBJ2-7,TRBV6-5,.,TGTGCCAGCAGTCGAATTAGCGGTTCCTACGAGCAGTACTTC,CASSRISGSYEQYF
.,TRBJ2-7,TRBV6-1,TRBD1,TGTGCCAGCAGCCCTAGACAGGGGGGTCAGAGCGAGCAGTACTTC,CASSPRQGGQSEQYF
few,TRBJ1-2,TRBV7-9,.,TGTGCCAGCAGCTTAACCACAGGTGGAGGCTACACCTTC,CASSLTTGGGYTF
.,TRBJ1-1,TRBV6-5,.,TGTGCCAGCAGTTACGGCGGGGGAGTTACGAACACTGAAGCTTTCTTT,CASSYGGGVTNTEAFF
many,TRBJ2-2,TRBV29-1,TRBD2,TGCAGCGTTCCTGCCGAGGGGAGCGGGAGTAGTTGGACCGGGGAGCTGTTTTTT,CSVPAEGSGSSWTGELFF